This paragraph reports one T cell receptor beta chain. The antigen remains unidentified. These data are taken from a study of T cell responses to AZD1222 COVID-19 vaccine. From germline, CDR1 is SQVTM and CDR2 ANQGSEA. Trimming cost V 3 bases and J 4 bases; bases outside gene matches: 12. The CDR3 is made up of 16 amino acids. Study-wide findings and caveats: Just five to seven people given AZD1222 tested seropositive at baseline.

The assay was immunoSEQ multiplex PCR, and TCRdb's table has in-frame clones only and misses some. This table holds 200,000 to 300,000 clones, just over 90% found once. The chain is built from TRBV29-1 and TRBJ1-1; 9 bases align to TRBD1. Sequenced here: peripheral blood, sampled on day 0 of AZD1222 vaccination. The TCR comes from an adult in good health. CDR3 in DNA: TGCAGCGTTGAGCCCTCAGGGACAGGGTTGGGCACTGAAGCTTTCTTT. Its protein is CSVEPSGTGLGTEAFF.